One sample yielded the 21 T cell receptor beta chains listed below, sequenced in a study of T-cell memory formation after mild COVID-19. TCRdb reanalysed the 5' RACE reads using MiXCR and keeps one entry per CDR3 protein. Here the sample spans 160,000 or so distinct CDR3 sequences, 25% to 40% being singletons. Sequenced material: PBMCs or a T cell subset sorted from them (not recorded which). The receptors here all came from an adult woman who had mild COVID-19 (a few samples of this study predate the infection). Cell type and time point are not known.

The J gene is TRBJ2-3, the V gene TRBV6-5; D is undetermined. The V gene's germline CDR1 is MNHEY and CDR2 SVGAGI. CDR3 length: 11 residues. V lost 6 bases and J lost 8, with 9 bases in between. The CDR3, as DNA: TGTGCCAGCAGGGACGGTGGTACGCAGTATTTT. This sequence encodes CASRDGGTQYF.

This rearrangement joins TRBV20-1 to TRBJ2-3, with 7 bases lining up with TRBD2. Trimming took 6 bases from V and 5 from J; bases not matched to a gene: 14. Germline V lookup: CDR1 DFQATT, CDR2 SNEGSKA (reference sequence). The CDR3 runs 15 residues. CDR3 nucleotide sequence: TGCAGTGCCCGCTCTCCTAGCGGTCCGTTAGATACGCAGTATTTT. This gives the protein CSARSPSGPLDTQYF.

The sample holds a few counts of this clonotype. V is TRBV5-4 and J is TRBJ2-3; 8 bases map to TRBD2. Germline CDR1 is SGHNT and CDR2 is YYREEE (reference sequence). The CDR3 is 15 residues long. V was pared by 0 bases and J by 4 bases, with 4 bases of the junction left unmatched. The CDR3 nucleotides read TGTGCCAGCAGCTTGGGGGGACTAGAGGCAGATACGCAGTATTTT. Encoded protein: CASSLGGLEADTQYF.

The J gene is TRBJ1-1, the V gene TRBV20-1; TRBD1 is a possible D gene (5 bases). This CDR3 has 14 residues. V was shortened by 5 bases and J by 3 bases, with 16 bases between the two germline ends. From germline, CDR1 is DFQATT and CDR2 SNEGSKA (reference sequence). CDR3 DNA sequence: TGCAGTGCTTCCTTTGTGGGGGATCACACTGAAGCTTTCTTT. Translated: CSASFVGDHTEAFF.

This clonotype was detected a few times. The rearrangement joins TRBV5-1 to TRBJ2-1; possibly TRBD1 for D (6 bases). The ends were cut back, 0 bases at V and 0 bases at J, with 16 bases in the middle. CDR3 size: 18 residues. The germline CDR1 and CDR2 sequences are SGHRS and YFSETQ. The chain's CDR3 is CASSLAVGAVSSYNEQFF. As DNA, the CDR3 is TGCGCCAGCAGCTTGGCCGTGGGGGCCGTGAGCTCCTACAATGAGCAGTTCTTC.

This clonotype was observed a few times. This chain links TRBV6-5 with TRBJ2-7; 8 nucleotides align to TRBD2. CDR1 is MNHEY, CDR2 SVGAGI, per germline. The V gene end was trimmed by 5 bases and the J gene end by 5 bases; junction bases not matched to a gene: 11. The CDR3 contains 15 residues. The CDR3 bases are TGTGCCAGCAGTACCCTTTCGGGAGGGCCGAACGAGCAGTACTTC. Amino acid sequence: CASSTLSGGPNEQYF.

This clonotype was counted a few times. The chain links TRBV4-3 to TRBJ2-7, with D possibly being TRBD1 (6 bases). CDR1 is LGHNA, CDR2 YSLEER, per germline. V lost 3 bases and J lost 6, with 15 bases in between. This CDR3 spans 14 amino acids. DNA for the CDR3: TGCGCCAGCAGCCAGAACAGGGATTTGGGCGAGCAGTACTTC. Encoded protein: CASSQNRDLGEQYF.

The chain recombines TRBV2 with TRBJ2-5, with 11 positions matching TRBD2. The CDR3 covers 17 residues. Germline CDR1 is SNHLY and CDR2 is FYNNEI. The V and J ends lost 0 bases and 1 base, in that order; junction bases with no gene match: 4. Written as DNA, the CDR3 is TGTGCCAGCAGTGAAGCGACACTAGCGGGGGTCCAAGAGACCCAGTACTTC. As protein: CASSEATLAGVQETQYF.

The table lists this clonotype with many counts. The V and J genes are TRBV7-9 and TRBJ2-1; 7 nucleotides align to TRBD2. Germline values: CDR1 SEHNR, CDR2 FQNEAQ (reference sequence). The junction had 13 bases not matched to a gene; V was cut back by 4 bases and J by 1 base. The length of the CDR3 is 18 residues. The CDR3: CASSSMGGGPVSYNEQFF. The CDR3 DNA is TGTGCCAGCAGCTCCATGGGGGGAGGGCCGGTTTCCTACAATGAGCAGTTCTTC.

This clonotype appeared a few times. The V call is TRBV7-3, the J call TRBJ2-7; TRBD2 matches 11 bases. CDR1 and CDR2 from the germline V gene are SGHTA and FQGTGA. The CDR3 covers 15 residues. V trimming: 5 bases; J trimming: 0 bases; junction bases outside the gene matches: 3. The CDR3 sequence is CASSPSGGTSYEQYF. CDR3 in DNA: TGTGCCAGCAGCCCTAGCGGGGGGACCTCCTACGAGCAGTACTTC.

The table lists this clonotype with a few counts. This sequence joins TRBV29-1 and TRBJ1-3; D remains ambiguous. Trimming pared 6 bases from V and 2 bases from J, leaving 8 bases between. The CDR3 is 12 amino acids. Germline V gene data show CDR1 as SQVTM and CDR2 as ANQGSEA. The CDR3 sequence is CSVQQTGNTIYF. The CDR3 DNA reads as TGCAGCGTCCAGCAAACTGGAAACACCATATATTTT.

This clonotype was observed a handful of times. The gene calls are TRBV20-1 and TRBJ2-7, with 10 bases matching TRBD2. After removal of 3 bases from V and 3 bases from J, the junction contained 8 bases not matched to a gene. The length of the CDR3 is 15 residues. Germline CDR1 reads DFQATT; CDR2 reads SNEGSKA (reference sequence). CDR3 nucleotides: TGCAGTGCTAGGGTAGCGGGGGGAGCCGTCTACGAGCAGTACTTC. Amino acids: CSARVAGGAVYEQYF.

The chain is built from TRBV4-2 and TRBJ2-3; no definite D call. The germline V and J ends were trimmed by 1 base and 7 bases, with 9 bases remaining between them. This CDR3 contains 13 residues. CDR1 is LGHNA, CDR2 YNFKEQ, per germline. This CDR3 is CASSQAPQNTQYF. The DNA of the CDR3 is TGTGCCAGCAGCCAAGCCCCCCAAAATACGCAGTATTTT.

In its sample, this clonotype was seen a few times. This chain joins TRBV20-1 and TRBJ1-1, with D unclear. V was pared by 2 bases and J by 3 bases, with 16 bases between. The CDR3 extends over 15 amino acids. CDR1 is DFQATT, CDR2 SNEGSKA, per germline (reference sequence). CDR3 sequence: CSARQTGRLDTEAFF. Here the CDR3 DNA reads TGCAGTGCTAGACAGACCGGGCGATTGGACACTGAAGCTTTCTTT.

The chain is built from TRBV5-1 and TRBJ2-5, with D uncertain. V gave up 0 bases and J gave up 5 bases, with 8 bases separating them. CDR1 SGHRS and CDR2 YFSETQ come from the germline V gene. The CDR3 spans 13 residues. CDR3 protein: CASSLVVGETQYF. The CDR3 DNA is TGCGCCAGCAGCTTGGTGGTGGGGGAGACCCAGTACTTC.

This clonotype was found a few times. DNA for the CDR3: TGTGCCAGCAGCGTAGGGGCTAGCGGGGCTCACGGGGAGCTGTTTTTT. Its protein product is CASSVGASGAHGELFF. The chain couples TRBV9 to TRBJ2-2; 9 nucleotides line up with TRBD2. This CDR3 spans 16 amino acids. Germline V gene lookup returns CDR1 SGDLS and CDR2 YYNGEE. J gave up 7 bases and V 0 bases, and 7 bases lay outside the gene matches.

This clonotype was seen a few times. This chain connects TRBV6-5 to TRBJ1-1; no clear D gene. Germline CDR1 reads MNHEY; CDR2 reads SVGAGI. The V and J ends lost 2 bases and 0 bases respectively, with 13 bases between them. The CDR3 is made up of 16 amino acids. CDR3 protein: CASSYTRGGMNTEAFF. DNA for the CDR3: TGTGCCAGCAGTTACACCCGTGGAGGCATGAACACTGAAGCTTTCTTT.

This clonotype has a single count. CDR3 region: CASSLTGQGATEAFF. The CDR3 nucleotides read TGTGCCAGCAGCTTAACGGGACAGGGGGCCACTGAAGCTTTCTTT. This chain joins TRBV7-3 and TRBJ1-1; TRBD1 matches 12 bases. The ends lost 0 bases at V and 4 bases at J; junction bases unmatched: 0. The CDR3 spans 15 residues. The germline CDR1 and CDR2 sequences are SGHTA and FQGTGA.

The rearrangement uses TRBV6-5 and TRBJ2-1; 7 nucleotides match TRBD2. Trimming cost V 5 bases and J 7 bases; bases outside gene matches: 5. CDR3 size: 13 residues. The germline V gene has CDR1 MNHEY and CDR2 SVGAGI. The CDR3 sequence is CASSDSSGNEQFF. The CDR3 bases are TGTGCCAGCAGTGACAGTAGCGGGAATGAGCAGTTCTTC.

The rearrangement uses TRBV5-1 and TRBJ2-1; 9 positions match TRBD1. The CDR3 is 15 residues long. Germline V gene lookup returns CDR1 SGHRS and CDR2 YFSETQ. V gave up 0 bases and J gave up 6 bases; unmatched junction bases: 4. The CDR3 here is CASSLEGTGINEQFF. CDR3 bases: TGCGCCAGCAGCTTGGAGGGGACAGGGATCAATGAGCAGTTCTTC.

This clonotype was recorded a few times. The CDR3 spells CASSPGWLVQGEQYF. The CDR3 DNA reads TGTGCCAGCAGCCCGGGCTGGTTGGTCCAGGGAGAGCAGTACTTC. This rearrangement joins TRBV3-1 to TRBJ2-7; TRBD1 might be the D (5 bases). The ends were cut back, 4 bases at V and 7 bases at J, with 20 bases in the middle. Per germline, CDR1 LGHDT and CDR2 YNNKEL (reference sequence). The CDR3 covers 15 residues.